The next 27 T cell receptor beta chains were all read from a single sample in a study of cytomegalovirus exposure and HLA in healthy donors. The primer mix had 60 Vbeta and 13 Jbeta primers. Profiling relied on immunoSEQ multiplex PCR, and the TCRdb table lists in-frame clones only, not all of them. The sample shows 130,000 to 150,000 clones, 74% of them seen only once. The sample consisted of PBMCs. The receptors shown here come from a man younger than 35 in good health and CMV-seropositive.

The J gene is TRBJ1-1, the V gene TRBV6-1; D unclear. CDR3 length: 15 amino acids. The germline gives CDR1 MNHNS, CDR2 SASEGT. Trimming took off 5 bases at V and 3 bases at J, with 16 bases between the two ends. The CDR3: CASSPLRGGDTEAFF. CDR3 bases: TGTGCCAGCAGTCCCCTGAGAGGCGGAGACACTGAAGCTTTCTTT.

The genes are TRBV30 and TRBJ2-7; 9 bases match TRBD1. Losses at the gene ends were 3 bases for V and 2 bases for J; bases not matched to a gene: 2. The CDR3 has 13 amino acids. The germline V gene encodes CDR1 GTSNPN and CDR2 SVGIG (reference sequence). This CDR3 reads CAWRRDRAYEQYF. CDR3 DNA: TGTGCCTGGAGGCGGGACAGGGCCTACGAGCAGTACTTC.

This chain uses TRBV6-6 with TRBJ2-7; 9 bases map to TRBD1. Losses at the gene ends were 6 bases for V and 10 bases for J; bases not matched to a gene: 7. Per the germline V gene, CDR1 is MNHNY and CDR2 is SVGAGI (reference sequence). The CDR3 consists of 12 residues. For the CDR3, the DNA is TGTGCCAGCAGGGGACAGGGTGTAAGCCAGTACTTC. It translates to CASRGQGVSQYF.

The V and J genes are TRBV27 and TRBJ1-6; D may be TRBD1 (6 bases). Looked up from germline, CDR1 is MNHEY and CDR2 is SMNVEV (reference sequence). Trimming took 6 bases from V and 10 from J, leaving 10 bases between them. The CDR3 has 12 amino acids. The CDR3: CASRQGLSPLHF. DNA for the CDR3: TGTGCCAGCAGACAGGGTTTATCACCCCTCCACTTT.

The V and J genes are TRBV7-2 and TRBJ1-1; the match to TRBD1 covers 9 bases. The CDR3 spans 13 residues. Germline values: CDR1 SGHTA, CDR2 FQGNSA. J gave up 10 bases and V 5 bases, and 8 bases lay outside the gene matches. In DNA, the CDR3 is TGTGCCAGCAGCCTCGGACAGGGGCTCACAGCTTTCTTT. The encoded protein is CASSLGQGLTAFF. The whole variable domain, filled in from reference TRBV7-2 and TRBJ1-1, reads GAGVSQSPSNKVTEKGKDVELRCDPISGHTALYWYRQSLGQGLEFLIYFQGNSAPDKSGLPSDRFSAERTGGSVSTLTIQRTQQEDSAVYLCASSLGQGLTAFFGQGTRLTVV.

The V call is TRBV2, the J call TRBJ2-7; a possible D gene is TRBD1 (5 bases). Germline CDR1 and CDR2: SNHLY and FYNNEI. The CDR3 is 12 amino acids. V lost 5 bases and J 6 bases, leaving 11 bases between the germline ends. The DNA for the CDR3 is TGTGCCAGCAGTTGGCAGGGTGGCGAGCAGTACTTC. Protein sequence: CASSWQGGEQYF.

Comments on this clone: A read error may account for a junction end that differs from germline. The CDR3 loop reads CAGRTSGSYEQYF. CDR3 coding DNA: TGTGCCGGCAGGACTAGCGGAAGCTACGAGCAGTACTTC. The rearrangement links TRBV2 to TRBJ2-7; the match to TRBD2 covers 10 bases. This CDR3 is built from 13 residues. From germline, CDR1 is SNHLY and CDR2 FYNNEI.

The V gene is TRBV7-9, the J gene TRBJ2-5; D perhaps matches TRBD2 (6 bases). Trimming removed 0 bases at V and 5 bases at J, with 13 bases between. Germline CDR1 is SEHNR and CDR2 is FQNEAQ (reference sequence). CDR3 length equals 15 residues. In nucleotides, the CDR3 is TGTGCCAGCAGCTTAGCGTGGCGGGGCCAGGAGACCCAGTACTTC. Amino acids: CASSLAWRGQETQYF.

The chain joins TRBV30 to TRBJ1-3, with D unclear. Trimming removed 0 bases at V and 3 bases at J, with 9 bases between. The CDR3 length is 14 residues. The germline V gene has CDR1 GTSNPN and CDR2 SVGIG (reference sequence). The CDR3 nucleotides are TGTGCCTGGAGTGTAGGAGGGAGTGGAAACACCATATATTTT. Protein product: CAWSVGGSGNTIYF.

The rearrangement links TRBV2 to TRBJ1-5, with D possibly TRBD1 on 6 matching bases. From germline, CDR1 is SNHLY and CDR2 FYNNEI. Deletions cut 5 bases from V and 4 bases from J, with 18 bases between. The length of the CDR3 is 16 residues. In DNA, the CDR3 is TGTGCCAGCAGTCGTCAGGGGACGGGCACTAATCAGCCCCAGCATTTT. This codes for CASSRQGTGTNQPQHF.

This chain connects TRBV27 to TRBJ1-3; D is unclear. The CDR3 is made up of 14 amino acids. Germline V CDR1 and CDR2: MNHEY, SMNVEV (reference sequence). CDR3 sequence (DNA): TGTGCGGTTAAGAGTCGGGGCTCTGGAAACACCATATATTTT. Translated: CAVKSRGSGNTIYF.

This clone was seen only once. The genes are TRBV29-1 and TRBJ2-1; 10 nucleotides match TRBD2. The CDR3 is 14 amino acids. From germline, CDR1 is SQVTM and CDR2 ANQGSEA. V trimming: 6 bases; J trimming: 4 bases; junction bases outside the gene matches: 6. The chain's CDR3 is CSVAGLAKYNEQFF. CDR3 sequence (DNA): TGCAGCGTCGCGGGACTAGCGAAATACAATGAGCAGTTCTTC.

This CDR3 reads CASSPLRGFNEQYF. The CDR3 DNA reads as TGTGCCAGCAGCCCCCTGCGGGGATTTAACGAGCAGTACTTC. V usage is TRBV11-2 and J usage is TRBJ2-7; weak D call: TRBD2 (6 bases). CDR1 is SGHAT, CDR2 FQNNGV, per germline. V was trimmed by 5 bases and J by 5 bases, leaving 16 bases between them. The CDR3 spans 14 residues.

J is TRBJ1-6 and V is TRBV5-4; perhaps TRBD1 as D (5 bases). V gave up 5 bases and J gave up 0 bases, with 18 bases separating them. The germline V gene encodes CDR1 SGHNT and CDR2 YYREEE (reference sequence). This CDR3 spans 18 amino acids. CDR3 DNA: TGTGCCAGCAGTGATCGGGACTTTTTGAGCTCCTATAATTCACCCCTCCACTTT. Encoded protein: CASSDRDFLSSYNSPLHF.

The rearrangement joins TRBV7-2 to TRBJ2-7; 7 bases match TRBD2. Germline V CDR1 and CDR2: SGHTA, FQGNSA. With V trimmed by 1 base and J by 3 bases, 6 bases remained unmatched. The CDR3 consists of 15 residues. The CDR3 loop is CASSLGGGGSYEQYF. The CDR3 DNA follows: TGTGCCAGCAGCTTAGGTGGGGGGGGAAGCTACGAGCAGTACTTC. The full variable domain, completed using reference TRBV7-2 and TRBJ2-7, is GAGVSQSPSNKVTEKGKDVELRCDPISGHTALYWYRQSLGQGLEFLIYFQGNSAPDKSGLPSDRFSAERTGGSVSTLTIQRTQQEDSAVYLCASSLGGGGSYEQYFGPGTRLTVT.

The rearrangement uses TRBV29-1 and TRBJ2-2; D might be TRBD1 (5 bases). CDR3 size: 14 residues. Germline V gives CDR1 SQVTM, CDR2 ANQGSEA. The V end was cut by 5 bases, the J end by 0 bases, with 10 bases between. For the CDR3, the DNA is TGCAGCGTTTCGACAGCCTCGAACACCGGGGAGCTGTTTTTT. It specifies CSVSTASNTGELFF.

The chain links TRBV5-1 to TRBJ2-1, with a possible D match to TRBD2 (5 bases). This CDR3 has 13 amino acids. V dropped 0 bases and J dropped 8 bases, with 9 bases sitting between them. Germline CDR1 reads SGHRS; CDR2 reads YFSETQ. As DNA, the CDR3 is TGCGCCAGCAGCTTGGTGCGGGCGTATGAGCAGTTCTTC. Translated: CASSLVRAYEQFF.

The V call is TRBV7-2, the J call TRBJ1-6; D is undetermined. V lost 1 base, J lost 0 bases, and 10 bases lay in between. CDR3 length equals 17 residues. From germline, CDR1 is SGHTA and CDR2 FQGNSA. CDR3 loop: CASSLDVLSSYNSPLHF. The DNA for the CDR3 is TGTGCCAGCAGCTTAGACGTTTTGAGCTCCTATAATTCACCCCTCCACTTT.

The chain uses TRBV5-4 and TRBJ1-1; possible D gene TRBD1, 5 bases. CDR3 size: 14 residues. Trimming took 5 bases from V and 4 from J, leaving 15 bases between them. CDR1 and CDR2 from the germline V gene are SGHNT and YYREEE (reference sequence). The CDR3 loop is CASSTPGPSTEAFF. The DNA for the CDR3 is TGTGCCAGCAGTACCCCAGGGCCCAGCACTGAAGCTTTCTTT.

This clone came up once. V gene TRBV15 combines with J gene TRBJ2-5, with a weak D call TRBD1 (6 bases). The germline V gene has CDR1 LNHNV and CDR2 YYDKDF (reference sequence). With 2 bases removed from V and 5 bases from J, the gap between germline ends came to 15 bases. The CDR3 is 15 residues long. The CDR3: CATSRSGTSGETQYF. The CDR3 nucleotides are TGTGCCACCAGCAGATCCGGGACATCCGGGGAGACCCAGTACTTC.

The CDR3 is CASSFSPRVGNTIYF. The CDR3 DNA reads TGTGCCAGCAGTTTTTCTCCCAGGGTTGGAAACACCATATATTTT. The chain links TRBV28 to TRBJ1-3, with D perhaps TRBD1 (5 bases). V was clipped by 3 bases and J by 3 bases, with 12 bases between them. The V gene's germline CDR1 is MDHEN and CDR2 SYDVKM. The CDR3 length is 15 residues. Full variable domain (missing parts from reference TRBV28 and TRBJ1-3): DVKVTQSSRYLVKRTGEKVFLECVQDMDHENMFWYRQDPGLGLRLIYFSYDVKMKEKGDIPEGYSVSREKKERFSLILESASTNQTSMYLCASSFSPRVGNTIYFGEGSWLTVV.

The J gene is TRBJ2-3, the V gene TRBV6-5, with 11 nucleotides matching TRBD2. Trimming cost V 6 bases and J 6 bases; bases outside gene matches: 8. Germline loops: CDR1 MNHEY, CDR2 SVGAGI. The CDR3 runs 15 residues. This chain's CDR3 is CASSPLAGGGDTQYF. As DNA, the CDR3 is TGTGCCAGCAGCCCCTTAGCGGGAGGGGGGGATACGCAGTATTTT.

The chain has TRBV5-5 and TRBJ2-7; no firm D call. The CDR3 runs to 14 residues. V lost 2 bases to trimming and J lost 0 bases, with 9 bases between them. CDR1 and CDR2 from the germline V gene are SGHKS and YYEKEE (reference sequence). DNA of the CDR3: TGTGCCAGCAGCTTTGAGTCCCTCTCCTACGAGCAGTACTTC. Translated, it gives CASSFESLSYEQYF.

The chain employs TRBV13 and TRBJ1-5, with D possibly TRBD1 on 6 matching bases. This CDR3 has 13 residues. Trimming shortened V by 4 bases and J by 4 bases, and 8 bases separated the two germline ends. Germline V gene lookup returns CDR1 PRHDT and CDR2 FYEKMQ (reference sequence). The CDR3 nucleotides are TGTGCCAGCAGCTCCCAGGGGAATCAGCCCCAGCATTTT. It yields the protein CASSSQGNQPQHF.

V and J are TRBV5-4 and TRBJ1-1; D is unresolved. V was cut by 0 bases and J by 12 bases, with 21 bases left in between. The CDR3 runs 15 residues. CDR1 SGHNT and CDR2 YYREEE come from the germline V gene (reference sequence). CDR3 nucleotide sequence: TGTGCCAGCAGCTTGGACCTGCGGCAGGAGGGTGTGCCTTTCTTT. It is translated as CASSLDLRQEGVPFF.

This rearrangement joins TRBV2 to TRBJ1-1; tentatively, D is TRBD1 (6 bases). Trimming shortened V by 4 bases and J by 0 bases, and 9 bases separated the two germline ends. Germline CDR1 SNHLY, CDR2 FYNNEI. This CDR3 is built from 14 residues. In DNA form, the CDR3 reads TGTGCCAGCAGTGCGGACAGACTGAACACTGAAGCTTTCTTT. It encodes CASSADRLNTEAFF.

The gene calls are TRBV4-2 and TRBJ1-6; a weak D match, TRBD1 (5 bases). The CDR3 runs to 15 residues. The V gene lost 4 bases and the J gene lost 7 bases, with 14 bases spanning the gap. CDR1 and CDR2 from the germline V gene are LGHNA and YNFKEQ. The CDR3 bases are TGTGCCAGCAGCCCGACAGCTGTCGGCAATTCACCCCTCCACTTT. Translated: CASSPTAVGNSPLHF.